Presented here are 19 T cell receptor beta chains from one specimen sequenced in a study of Ad26.COV2.S vaccination and SARS-CoV-2 variants listed by TCRdb under 2021. The protocol used for the library was the immunoSEQ multiplex PCR assay. TCRdb stores this immuneACCESS table with in-frame sequences only. Part of the clones is absent; in the studies checked, under half of the shortfall reflects unresolved V genes, and no reason is known for the rest. For this sample there are approximately 350,000 clones; 87% appear just once. The top ten clones comprise about 3.4% of the sample. In the paper's terms, the treatment or condition label means: some 20 received Ad26.COV2.S at low or high dose, single or two shots; 5 received placebo; per-sample allocation not given. Repertoires of vaccine and placebo recipients were sequenced from samples taken on day 63 after the first injection. Sequencing used peripheral blood, obtained in a trial of Ad26.COV2.S vaccine versus placebo. The receptor set was obtained from a person between 18 and 65 years old who received the Ad26.COV2.S COVID-19 vaccine or a placebo.

The chain employs TRBV10-3 and TRBJ2-5, with 8 bases aligning to TRBD2. CDR1 is ENHRY and CDR2 is SYGVKD in the germline V gene. The CDR3 has 15 amino acids. V dropped 0 bases and J dropped 5; count of bases not matched to a gene: 5. The CDR3 DNA follows: TGTGCCATCAGTGAGTCAGGGACTAGAACCGAGACCCAGTACTTC. This encodes CAISESGTRTETQYF.

The chain employs TRBV6-5 and TRBJ1-1; the match to TRBD1 covers 10 bases. J gave up 5 bases and V 6 bases, and 6 bases lay outside the gene matches. The CDR3 consists of 14 residues. In germline, CDR1 is MNHEY, CDR2 SVGAGI. For the CDR3, the DNA is TGTGCCAGCAGCGACCGGGACAGGGGTACTGAAGCTTTCTTT. Its translation is CASSDRDRGTEAFF.

V and J are TRBV6-5 and TRBJ2-5; no firm D call. V dropped 4 bases and J dropped 4 bases, with 19 bases sitting between them. CDR3 length: 16 amino acids. Germline values: CDR1 MNHEY, CDR2 SVGAGI. The CDR3 spells CASSSPASTSGETQYF. The CDR3 coding sequence is TGTGCCAGCAGTTCCCCGGCTTCCACCTCGGGAGAGACCCAGTACTTC.

This chain uses TRBV2 with TRBJ1-1; D is undetermined. The germline V gene has CDR1 SNHLY and CDR2 FYNNEI. This CDR3 is 13 amino acids long. V was pared by 5 bases and J by 5 bases, with 12 bases between. CDR3 nucleotides: TGTGCCAGCAGTACTGGCGGCCGAACTGAAGCTTTCTTT. This encodes CASSTGGRTEAFF.

J is TRBJ2-1 and V is TRBV19; D is unclear. Trimming shortened V by 2 bases and J by 7 bases, and 3 bases separated the two germline ends. The germline V gene has CDR1 LNHDA and CDR2 SQIVND (reference sequence). The CDR3 consists of 11 residues. The CDR3 spells CASSIRNEQFF. The CDR3, as DNA: TGTGCCAGTAGTATACGGAATGAGCAGTTCTTC.

The chain combines TRBV6-2 or TRBV6-3 with TRBJ2-3; D is perhaps TRBD2 (6 bases). CDR1 is MNHEY, CDR2 SVGEGT, per germline. CDR3 length equals 15 residues. V was trimmed by 4 bases and J by 3 bases, leaving 14 bases between them. The DNA for the CDR3 is TGTGCCAGCAGTTGGTCCGGGGGTGGGACAGATACGCAGTATTTT. Translating it yields CASSWSGGGTDTQYF.

This clone has just one count. The chain is built from TRBV13 and TRBJ1-1; D is perhaps TRBD1 (5 bases). The CDR3 spans 14 residues. Trimming removed 5 bases at V and 5 bases at J, with 15 bases between. Germline CDR1 PRHDT, CDR2 FYEKMQ (reference sequence). The CDR3 coding sequence is TGTGCCAGCAGCGCTCAACAGGAACGGACTGAAGCTTTCTTT. Translation: CASSAQQERTEAFF.

V and J are TRBV24-1 and TRBJ1-5; D is uncertain. The CDR3 contains 12 residues. V lost 7 bases and J lost 9, with 12 bases in between. The germline V gene has CDR1 KGHDR and CDR2 SFDVKD. The CDR3 DNA reads TGTGCCACCAGCAAAGTCGTCTCGCCCCAGCATTTT. This sequence encodes CATSKVVSPQHF.

The rearrangement joins TRBV18 to TRBJ2-1; TRBD1 aligns across 8 bases. Germline V gene lookup returns CDR1 KGHSH and CDR2 LQKENI. V lost 0 bases to trimming and J lost 9 bases; unmatched junction nucleotides: 10. The CDR3 loop spans 16 amino acids. The CDR3 nucleotides are TGTGCCAGCTCACCACCTCGGACAGGGACCTCCGCTGAGCAGTTCTTC. It encodes CASSPPRTGTSAEQFF.

This chain connects TRBV5-6 to TRBJ1-3; D is uncertain. Trimming removed 8 bases from V and 0 bases from J, with 15 bases in between. The CDR3 covers 15 residues. CDR1 is SGHDT and CDR2 is YYEEEE in the germline V gene. The CDR3 DNA is TGTGCCAGTACCGCGGGCCGACTCTCTGGAAACACCATATATTTT. Translating gives CASTAGRLSGNTIYF.

This sequence joins TRBV20-1 and TRBJ2-5; the D call may be TRBD1 or TRBD2 (5 bases each). This CDR3 contains 11 residues. Trimming removed 6 bases at V and 5 bases at J, with 10 bases between. Germline V gene data show CDR1 as DFQATT and CDR2 as SNEGSKA (reference sequence). The CDR3 nucleotides read TGCAGTGCGGGACCAGTCGAGACCCAGTACTTC. Protein product: CSAGPVETQYF.

Only one count was recorded for this clone. The chain uses TRBV5-1 and TRBJ2-7; no definite D call. The CDR3 is 11 amino acids. With 0 bases removed from V and 5 bases from J, the gap between germline ends came to 3 bases. Germline loops: CDR1 SGHRS, CDR2 YFSETQ. The CDR3: CASSLDNEQYF. The CDR3 DNA reads as TGCGCCAGCAGCTTGGATAACGAGCAGTACTTC.

V gene TRBV5-1 combines with J gene TRBJ2-5; D may be TRBD1 (6 bases). The CDR3 length is 14 residues. V was shortened by 1 base and J by 1 base, with 8 bases between the two germline ends. From germline, CDR1 is SGHRS and CDR2 YFSETQ. CDR3 in amino acids: CASSLQGIQETQYF. The CDR3 nucleotides read TGCGCCAGCAGCTTGCAGGGGATCCAAGAGACCCAGTACTTC. The entire variable domain, with the rest obtained from reference TRBV5-1 and TRBJ2-5, is as follows: KAGVTQTPRYLIKTRGQQVTLSCSPISGHRSVSWYQQTPGQGLQFLFEYFSETQRNKGNFPGRFSGRQFSNSRSEMNVSTLELGDSALYLCASSLQGIQETQYFGPGTRLLVL.

The rearrangement joins TRBV2 to TRBJ2-1; 8 bases match TRBD2. With 8 bases clipped from V and 5 bases from J, the junction kept 5 bases outside the gene matches. Germline lookup yields CDR1 SNHLY and CDR2 FYNNEI. There are 13 residues in the CDR3. The CDR3 protein is CASESSGNNEQFF. The CDR3 bases are TGTGCCAGCGAAAGTAGCGGGAACAATGAGCAGTTCTTC.

This clone was recorded a few times. V is TRBV7-9 and J is TRBJ2-2, with 7 bases lining up with TRBD1. Germline trimming cut 5 bases from V and 4 bases from J; bases unmatched to any gene: 4. There are 14 residues in the CDR3. Germline V lookup: CDR1 SEHNR, CDR2 FQNEAQ (reference sequence). CDR3 region: CASSTRQGTGELFF. CDR3 nucleotides: TGTGCCAGCAGCACCCGACAGGGCACCGGGGAGCTGTTTTTT.

The table lists this clone with a few counts. The chain couples TRBV6-4 to TRBJ2-7; D might be TRBD2 (6 bases). The CDR3 length is 13 residues. Germline CDR1 MRHNA, CDR2 SNTAGT. V lost 5 bases to trimming and J lost 5 bases, with 13 bases between them. The CDR3 here is CASSLAEGHEQYF. For the CDR3, the DNA is TGTGCCAGCAGTTTGGCGGAGGGCCACGAGCAGTACTTC.

The chain couples TRBV5-4 to TRBJ2-7; the D gene is possibly TRBD2 (5 bases). The germline V gene has CDR1 SGHNT and CDR2 YYREEE (reference sequence). The CDR3 loop spans 14 amino acids. Trimming cost V 0 bases and J 2 bases, with 9 bases left between them. CDR3 nucleotide sequence: TGTGCCAGCAGCTTGGTGCCCGGGGCCTACGAGCAGTACTTC. Its protein is CASSLVPGAYEQYF.

The CDR3 reads CASSKRDTQETQYF. Here the CDR3 DNA reads TGTGCCAGTAGTAAGCGGGACACCCAAGAGACCCAGTACTTC. The chain recombines TRBV19 with TRBJ2-5; tentative D call: TRBD2 (7 bases). The CDR3 has 14 residues. Looked up from germline, CDR1 is LNHDA and CDR2 is SQIVND (reference sequence). The ends were cut back, 4 bases at V and 1 base at J, with 10 bases in the middle.

The V gene is TRBV19, the J gene TRBJ1-5, with D maybe TRBD1 (6 bases). V lost 4 bases, J lost 1 base, and 11 bases lay in between. This CDR3 contains 15 residues. The V gene's germline CDR1 is LNHDA and CDR2 SQIVND (reference sequence). The CDR3 coding sequence is TGTGCCAGTAGTACCCGGACAGAGAGCAATCAGCCCCAGCATTTT. This codes for CASSTRTESNQPQHF. The full variable domain, with the rest looked up from reference TRBV19 and TRBJ1-5, is DGGITQSPKYLFRKEGQNVTLSCEQNLNHDAMYWYRQDPGQGLRLIYYSQIVNDFQKGDIAEGYSVSREKKESFPLTVTSAQKNPTAFYLCASSTRTESNQPQHFGDGTRLSIL.